Below, 16 T cell receptor beta chains from the same sample are listed, as sequenced in a study of shared clonotypes between healthy human individuals. Clones were sequenced by immunoSEQ multiplex PCR, and TCRdb holds only the in-frame ones, with some missing. The top ten hold more than 0.35% of the sample, which has 2 million to 3 million clones, under 95% seen once. The specimen sequenced was naive CD4+ T cells from PBMCs. Subset described: CD45RA+ positively selected. These receptors were taken from a man between 18 and 29 years old in good health. Some clones in this sample may be carry-over from other donors' samples.

This rearrangement joins TRBV6-5 to TRBJ2-5; the match to TRBD1 covers 7 bases. Trimming took 0 bases from V and 4 from J; bases not matched to a gene: 8. CDR1 MNHEY and CDR2 SVGAGI come from the germline V gene. The CDR3 loop spans 16 amino acids. CDR3 in amino acids: CASSYSMTGLSETQYF. The CDR3 DNA is TGTGCCAGCAGTTACTCCATGACAGGGTTGTCAGAGACCCAGTACTTC.

The rearrangement uses TRBV29-1 and TRBJ2-5; 9 bases are shared with TRBD2. V lost 3 bases, J lost 5 bases, and 7 bases stayed unmatched. The CDR3 sequence is 14 residues long. Germline assignment: CDR1 SQVTM and CDR2 ANQGSEA. The chain's CDR3 is CSVDKRAGGETQYF. CDR3 sequence (DNA): TGCAGCGTTGACAAAAGGGCGGGAGGGGAGACCCAGTACTTC.

The chain joins TRBV7-2 to TRBJ2-1; D uncertain. The CDR3 covers 15 residues. Germline lookup yields CDR1 SGHTA and CDR2 FQGNSA. Trimming stripped 6 bases from V and 2 bases from J, with 14 bases between. CDR3 sequence (DNA): TGTGCCAGCAGGAAAGGAGTAGTCACCTACAATGAGCAGTTCTTC. Protein product: CASRKGVVTYNEQFF.

This sequence joins TRBV4-2 and TRBJ2-7, with D unresolved. V gave up 1 base and J gave up 2 bases, with 12 bases separating them. In germline, CDR1 is LGHNA, CDR2 YNFKEQ. The CDR3 runs 15 residues. DNA of the CDR3: TGTGCCAGCAGCCAAGTAGGTAGCTTGGCCTACGAGCAGTACTTC. The encoded protein is CASSQVGSLAYEQYF.

Only one count was recorded for this clone. The chain combines TRBV7-9 with TRBJ2-6; tentatively, D is TRBD2 (5 bases). The CDR3 consists of 15 residues. V was cut by 3 bases and J by 4 bases, with 10 bases left in between. CDR1 is SEHNR and CDR2 is FQNEAQ in the germline V gene (reference sequence). CDR3 nucleotides: TGTGCCAGCAGCTTCTCAGCTAGCGGGGCCAACGTCCTGACTTTC. This codes for CASSFSASGANVLTF.

The chain couples TRBV5-4 to TRBJ2-5; tentative D call: TRBD2 (5 bases). Per germline, CDR1 SGHNT and CDR2 YYREEE (reference sequence). The CDR3 has 12 residues. Trimming took 3 bases from V and 5 from J, leaving 8 bases between them. The CDR3 coding sequence is TGTGCCAGCAGCTCCCCGGGGGAGACCCAGTACTTC. This gives the protein CASSSPGETQYF.

Only a few counts were recorded for this clone. This chain links TRBV13 with TRBJ1-5, with 8 positions matching TRBD1. With V trimmed by 5 bases and J by 5 bases, 2 bases remained unmatched. This CDR3 region has 13 residues. The germline CDR1 and CDR2 sequences are PRHDT and FYEKMQ (reference sequence). The CDR3 here is CASSQQGDQPQHF. The CDR3 coding sequence is TGTGCCAGCAGCCAACAGGGGGATCAGCCCCAGCATTTT. Filled out from reference TRBV13 and TRBJ1-5, the complete variable domain reads AAGVIQSPRHLIKEKRETATLKCYPIPRHDTVYWYQQGPGQDPQFLISFYEKMQSDKGSIPDRFSAQQFSDYHSELNMSSLELGDSALYFCASSQQGDQPQHFGDGTRLSIL.

The CDR3 reads CASSFGIGNIQYF. Here the CDR3 DNA reads TGTGCCAGCAGCTTCGGGATCGGGAACATTCAGTACTTC. The rearrangement links TRBV5-6 to TRBJ2-4; D possibly corresponds to TRBD2 (5 bases). The germline V gene has CDR1 SGHDT and CDR2 YYEEEE. The length of the CDR3 is 13 residues. The ends were cut back, 2 bases at V and 7 bases at J, with 10 bases in the middle.

This clone was seen only a few times. The chain employs TRBV28 and TRBJ1-1; the D gene is possibly TRBD1 (5 bases). Germline V lookup: CDR1 MDHEN, CDR2 SYDVKM. The CDR3 is made up of 13 amino acids. The V end was cut by 4 bases, the J end by 13 bases, with 19 bases between. For the CDR3, the DNA is TGTGCCAGCAGTTCCAGCGGGACGGAAATAGTTTTCTTT. It translates to CASSSSGTEIVFF.

This rearrangement joins TRBV2 to TRBJ1-1, with D perhaps matching TRBD1 (5 bases). CDR3 length: 15 residues. Deletions cut 3 bases from V and 4 bases from J, with 15 bases between. The germline gives CDR1 SNHLY, CDR2 FYNNEI. CDR3 in DNA: TGTGCCAGCAGTGAGGGGAGGGGAGTTGGCACTGAAGCTTTCTTT. Its protein product is CASSEGRGVGTEAFF.

The V call is TRBV10-3, the J call TRBJ2-1; weak D call: TRBD1 (6 bases). Trimming stripped 3 bases from V and 5 bases from J, with 11 bases between. The V gene's germline CDR1 is ENHRY and CDR2 SYGVKD. The CDR3 is 14 amino acids. The CDR3 here is CAISELRTDNEQFF. The CDR3 DNA is TGTGCCATCAGTGAACTACGGACAGACAATGAGCAGTTCTTC.

The chain couples TRBV7-9 to TRBJ1-3; D remains unclear. The germline V and J ends were trimmed by 5 bases and 4 bases, with 12 bases remaining between them. The CDR3 has 14 amino acids. Germline CDR1 is SEHNR and CDR2 is FQNEAQ (reference sequence). CDR3 amino acids: CASSPRAVGNTIYF. Written as DNA, the CDR3 is TGTGCCAGCAGCCCTCGGGCAGTGGGAAACACCATATATTTT.

The chain couples TRBV11-3 to TRBJ2-7; 8 positions match TRBD2. The germline V gene encodes CDR1 SGHNT and CDR2 YENEEA. Trimming cost V 5 bases and J 3 bases; bases outside gene matches: 6. CDR3 length equals 14 residues. The CDR3 region is CASSGFSGNYEQYF. The CDR3 DNA sequence: TGTGCCAGCAGCGGGTTTAGCGGGAACTACGAGCAGTACTTC.

This clone was recorded a few times. V and J are TRBV6-6 and TRBJ1-5; D remains unclear. CDR1 is MNHNY and CDR2 is SVGAGI in the germline V gene (reference sequence). The CDR3 length is 12 residues. V shed 7 bases and J shed 3 bases, with 7 bases lying between them. The CDR3 region has the DNA TGTGCCAGCAAGGCAGACAATCAGCCCCAGCATTTT. Translated, it gives CASKADNQPQHF.

The chain uses TRBV19 and TRBJ2-7; TRBD1 agrees at 7 bases. This CDR3 is 15 amino acids long. The ends lost 1 base at V and 3 bases at J; junction bases unmatched: 6. The germline V gene encodes CDR1 LNHDA and CDR2 SQIVND (reference sequence). This CDR3 reads CASSIGGTAFYEQYF. DNA for the CDR3: TGTGCCAGTAGTATAGGAGGGACAGCCTTCTACGAGCAGTACTTC.

This clone was counted once. The chain joins TRBV5-1 to TRBJ2-5; tentative D call: TRBD1 (5 bases). The V and J ends lost 2 bases and 5 bases respectively, with 13 bases between them. The CDR3 is 14 amino acids. Germline V CDR1 and CDR2: SGHRS, YFSETQ. CDR3 sequence: CASSLQAFEETQYF. DNA for the CDR3: TGCGCCAGCAGCTTACAGGCCTTTGAGGAGACCCAGTACTTC.